Here is one T cell receptor beta chain with its context. There are 13 residues in the CDR3. Trimming took off 3 bases at V and 3 bases at J, with 11 bases between the two ends. Per germline, CDR1 DFQATT and CDR2 SNEGSKA (reference sequence). This specimen belongs to a study of blood T cell repertoires in COVID-19. Study summary: The analysed material was cDNA or gDNA that came from T cells, B-cell-depleted T cells, or PBMCs.

Method: immunoSEQ multiplex PCR; TCRdb's copy keeps in-frame clones and lacks some. The profile shows tens of thousands of clones, approximately 85% of them singletons. The sequenced sample consisted of peripheral blood. The chain is built from TRBV20-1 and TRBJ1-2, with TRBD1 as a possible D gene (5 bases). This receptor was identified in a human donor in a cohort sampled during active COVID-19. CDR3 DNA: TGCAGTGCTAGTGGTCAGGGCCACTATGGCTACACCTTC. This sequence encodes CSASGQGHYGYTF.